Each of the 15 T cell receptor beta chains below was sequenced from the same sample in a study of blood T cell repertoires in COVID-19. The assay was immunoSEQ multiplex PCR, and TCRdb's table has in-frame clones only and misses some. The sample includes roughly 190,000 clones, around 81% of them seen just once. Sequencing input: peripheral blood. These receptors were taken from a human donor with acute or convalescent COVID-19. The donor label of this sample is uncertain.

This sequence joins TRBV30 and TRBJ1-5; no clear D gene. This CDR3 has 14 residues. Per the germline V gene, CDR1 is GTSNPN and CDR2 is SVGIG (reference sequence). V gave up 4 bases and J gave up 7 bases, with 17 bases separating them. CDR3 bases: TGTGCCTGGACCTTGGGAGGAGGAGGACAGCCCCAGCATTTT. Translated: CAWTLGGGGQPQHF.

This rearrangement joins TRBV19 to TRBJ1-1, with D perhaps TRBD1 (6 bases). The CDR3 loop spans 12 amino acids. Germline CDR1 reads LNHDA; CDR2 reads SQIVND (reference sequence). With 6 bases removed from V and 8 bases from J, the gap between germline ends came to 13 bases. The CDR3 spells CASRNRAGEAFF. Written as DNA, the CDR3 is TGTGCCAGTAGAAACAGGGCTGGGGAAGCTTTCTTT.

This chain joins TRBV4-2 and TRBJ1-3; D perhaps matches TRBD1 (6 bases). CDR1 is LGHNA, CDR2 YNFKEQ, per germline. The V end lost 4 bases, the J end lost 4 bases, and 17 bases lay between the germline ends. This CDR3 region has 16 residues. CDR3 nucleotides: TGTGCCAGCAGCCGTTACAGGGAAGTGCGCGGAAACACCATATATTTT. Translation: CASSRYREVRGNTIYF.

V and J are TRBV28 and TRBJ1-6; 7 positions agree with TRBD1. The CDR3 length is 16 residues. The J segment lost 8 bases and the V segment lost 5 bases, leaving 12 bases of the junction unmatched. Germline CDR1 MDHEN, CDR2 SYDVKM. CDR3 sequence (DNA): TGTGCCAGCAGTGGCCCCCTCCGGGACAGACATTCACCCCTCCACTTT. Protein product: CASSGPLRDRHSPLHF.

This sequence joins TRBV5-5 and TRBJ1-3; TRBD1 might be the D (6 bases). There are 16 residues in the CDR3. In germline, CDR1 is SGHKS, CDR2 YYEKEE (reference sequence). Trimming stripped 5 bases from V and 0 bases from J, with 15 bases between. This chain's CDR3 is CASSMTTGSSGNTIYF. The CDR3 region has the DNA TGTGCCAGCAGTATGACGACAGGCAGCTCTGGAAACACCATATATTTT.

V is TRBV14 and J is TRBJ1-1; D is possibly TRBD1 (5 bases). The CDR3 totals 14 residues. Trimming left V 1 base short and J 10 bases short, with 16 bases between. Germline V gene lookup returns CDR1 SGHDN and CDR2 FVKESK. Written as DNA, the CDR3 is TGTGCCAGCAGCCAAGGAAGAGGGACTAAGCTAGCTTTCTTT. Protein product: CASSQGRGTKLAFF.

This clone was seen only once. The chain joins TRBV27 to TRBJ2-3; TRBD2 matches 16 bases. The trim removed 6 bases at V and 2 bases at J, leaving 17 bases unmatched. Per germline, CDR1 MNHEY and CDR2 SMNVEV (reference sequence). This CDR3 is built from 21 residues. CDR3 in amino acids: CASRLILGWGLAGGYTDTQYF. CDR3 DNA sequence: TGTGCCAGCAGACTAATACTGGGGTGGGGACTAGCGGGAGGGTACACAGATACGCAGTATTTT.

V is TRBV5-1 and J is TRBJ2-1; 12 bases match TRBD1. Germline V gene lookup returns CDR1 SGHRS and CDR2 YFSETQ. There are 15 residues in the CDR3. The J segment lost 5 bases and the V segment lost 3 bases, leaving 3 bases of the junction unmatched. Here the CDR3 reads CASSWGQGADNEQFF. CDR3 nucleotides: TGCGCCAGCAGCTGGGGACAGGGGGCGGACAATGAGCAGTTCTTC.

The gene calls are TRBV3-1 (or the pseudogene TRBV3-2) and TRBJ2-1; 8 bases line up with TRBD2. This CDR3 has 15 amino acids. Germline CDR1 reads LGHDT; CDR2 reads YNNKEL (reference sequence). V shed 4 bases, J shed 4 bases, and the junction held 6 bases outside the gene matches. The CDR3 is CASSPGGAGYNEQFF. The CDR3 DNA follows: TGTGCCAGCAGCCCCGGGGGGGCTGGGTACAATGAGCAGTTCTTC.

DNA of the CDR3: TGTGCCAGCAGTTACAACAGCAAGGAGAACACTGAAGCTTTCTTT. This sequence encodes CASSYNSKENTEAFF. This sequence joins TRBV6-5 and TRBJ1-1; D is undetermined. In germline, CDR1 is MNHEY, CDR2 SVGAGI. Trimming removed 2 bases at V and 1 base at J, with 11 bases between. The length of the CDR3 is 15 residues.

The V and J genes are TRBV7-9 and TRBJ2-5, with D hard to call. The V and J ends lost 6 bases and 9 bases respectively, with 11 bases between them. CDR1 and CDR2 (germline): SEHNR, FQNEAQ (reference sequence). The CDR3 spans 11 residues. The CDR3 reads CASSGSTSQYF. The CDR3 DNA reads TGTGCCAGCAGTGGTAGCACGTCCCAGTACTTC.

This clone was detected only once. The chain combines TRBV19 with TRBJ2-1; 12 nucleotides line up with TRBD2. The germline V gene encodes CDR1 LNHDA and CDR2 SQIVND (reference sequence). CDR3 size: 17 residues. Germline trimming cut 5 bases from V and 2 bases from J; bases unmatched to any gene: 7. This CDR3 reads CASSSRTSGTTYNEQFF. CDR3 coding DNA: TGTGCCAGTAGTTCCCGGACTAGCGGGACCACCTACAATGAGCAGTTCTTC.

The rearrangement joins TRBV7-9 to TRBJ1-1, with 8 bases matching TRBD1. Germline CDR1 reads SEHNR; CDR2 reads FQNEAQ (reference sequence). This CDR3 region has 15 residues. V was clipped by 1 base and J by 1 base; unmatched bases: 2. The CDR3 region is CASSLVGTGNTEAFF. CDR3 bases: TGTGCCAGCAGCTTAGTGGGGACAGGGAACACTGAAGCTTTCTTT.

The rearrangement uses TRBV7-9 and TRBJ1-4, with D perhaps matching TRBD1 (5 bases). The CDR3 runs to 13 residues. With 4 bases removed from V and 7 bases from J, the gap between germline ends came to 10 bases. Germline CDR1 reads SEHNR; CDR2 reads FQNEAQ (reference sequence). The CDR3 nucleotides are TGTGCCAGCAGCTCCAGGGAAGGTGAAAAACTGTTTTTT. Translated: CASSSREGEKLFF.

In nucleotides, the CDR3 is TGTGCCAGCAGCCTACAGGGGGACCAGCCCCAGCATTTT. Its translation: CASSLQGDQPQHF. V is TRBV4-2 and J is TRBJ1-5, with 8 bases that match TRBD1. This CDR3 is built from 13 residues. The V segment lost 4 bases and the J segment 7 bases; nucleotides outside the gene matches: 3. Germline values: CDR1 LGHNA, CDR2 YNFKEQ.